The 29 T cell receptor beta chains presented below share a single source sample, sequenced in a study of OX40 agonist ivuxolimab in advanced cancers. Libraries were prepared through the immunoSEQ multiplex PCR assay. TCRdb obtained this table from immuneACCESS and retained in-frame rearrangements with V and J assigned. These tables miss some clones; where compared with another copy, unresolved V genes account for less than half of the shortfall, and the remainder is unexplained. Within this sample are 74,000 or so clones, with 85% to 95% of them counted one time only. The ten largest clones capture roughly 13% of the sample. Sequences were derived from CD4+ or CD8+ T cells sorted from blood, sampled in a trial of the OX40 agonist ivuxolimab. The receptors come from an adult with an advanced solid tumor such as melanoma, head and neck, liver or kidney cancer.

The chain has TRBV27 and TRBJ2-1; TRBD2 might be the D (6 bases). The V and J ends lost 7 bases and 6 bases respectively, with 16 bases between them. Germline V gene lookup returns CDR1 MNHEY and CDR2 SMNVEV (reference sequence). CDR3 length equals 14 residues. CDR3 nucleotides: TGTGCCAGCACCCTGGGGGGTAGCCCCAATGAGCAGTTCTTC. It specifies CASTLGGSPNEQFF.

CDR3 bases: TGCGCCAGCAGCTTCCGCCCAGATACGCAGTATTTT. Translation: CASSFRPDTQYF. V gene TRBV5-1 combines with J gene TRBJ2-3; D is unresolved. The CDR3 covers 12 residues. Trimming pared 2 bases from V and 4 bases from J, leaving 5 bases between. The V gene's germline CDR1 is SGHRS and CDR2 YFSETQ.

V gene TRBV9 combines with J gene TRBJ2-3; either TRBD1 or TRBD2 may supply D (5 bases each). The CDR3 has 14 residues. The V gene lost 3 bases and the J gene lost 6 bases, with 14 bases spanning the gap. CDR1 SGDLS and CDR2 YYNGEE come from the germline V gene. The CDR3 sequence is CASSGISWGDTQYF. As DNA, the CDR3 is TGTGCCAGCAGCGGGATAAGCTGGGGGGATACGCAGTATTTT.

The rearrangement joins TRBV19 to TRBJ2-7; 11 bases map to TRBD2. Trimming at V came to 8 bases and at J to 2 bases, leaving 2 bases not matched to a gene. The CDR3 is made up of 13 amino acids. Looked up from germline, CDR1 is LNHDA and CDR2 is SQIVND (reference sequence). The CDR3 nucleotides read TGTGCCAGTCGACTAGCGGGGACCTACGAGCAGTACTTC. Protein sequence: CASRLAGTYEQYF.

The genes are TRBV7-9 and TRBJ2-7, with TRBD1 as a possible D gene (7 bases). V lost 1 base to trimming and J lost 5 bases, with 12 bases between them. The CDR3 has 14 amino acids. From germline, CDR1 is SEHNR and CDR2 FQNEAQ (reference sequence). The CDR3 sequence is CASSLGGGQDEQYF. The DNA for the CDR3 is TGTGCCAGCAGCTTAGGGGGAGGACAGGACGAGCAGTACTTC.

This sequence joins TRBV4-2 and TRBJ2-7; 8 nucleotides agree with TRBD1. Germline trimming cut 3 bases from V and 2 bases from J; bases unmatched to any gene: 6. Germline CDR1 and CDR2: LGHNA and YNFKEQ. This CDR3 region has 15 residues. The CDR3 sequence is CASSHGQGAPYEQYF. CDR3 in DNA: TGTGCCAGCAGCCATGGTCAGGGGGCACCCTACGAGCAGTACTTC.

This chain links TRBV2 with TRBJ2-5; tentative D call: TRBD2 (5 bases). Germline V gives CDR1 SNHLY, CDR2 FYNNEI. Trimming pared 3 bases from V and 2 bases from J, leaving 10 bases between. This CDR3 comprises 14 residues. The CDR3: CASSEVRDQETQYF. As DNA, the CDR3 is TGTGCCAGCAGTGAGGTTCGGGATCAAGAGACCCAGTACTTC.

The chain links TRBV19 to TRBJ2-7; 8 positions match TRBD1. The V and J ends lost 5 bases and 7 bases, in that order; junction bases with no gene match: 10. CDR3 size: 14 residues. Germline V gives CDR1 LNHDA, CDR2 SQIVND (reference sequence). The CDR3 loop reads CASSADRDPWEQYF. CDR3 DNA sequence: TGTGCCAGTAGTGCGGACAGGGACCCCTGGGAGCAGTACTTC.

CDR3 loop: CASSRTVNTEAFF. CDR3 nucleotide sequence: TGTGCCAGCAGTCGGACAGTGAACACTGAAGCTTTCTTT. The chain is built from TRBV6-1 and TRBJ1-1; the D gene is possibly TRBD1 (6 bases). Between the trimmed V and J ends, which lost 5 bases and 0 bases, there was a span of 7 bases. Germline lookup yields CDR1 MNHNS and CDR2 SASEGT. The CDR3 is 13 amino acids.

The V and J genes are TRBV4-1 and TRBJ1-2; weak D call: TRBD1 (6 bases). The germline V gene has CDR1 MGHRA and CDR2 YSYEKL. This CDR3 is 15 amino acids long. Trimming removed 1 base at V and 4 bases at J, with 13 bases between. The CDR3 is CASSQGSGEGYGYTF. For the CDR3, the DNA is TGCGCCAGCAGCCAAGGTTCAGGGGAGGGCTATGGCTACACCTTC.

The V gene is TRBV9, the J gene TRBJ2-5, with D perhaps TRBD1 (6 bases). The CDR3 covers 13 residues. The V and J ends lost 4 bases and 9 bases respectively, with 16 bases between them. Germline V gives CDR1 SGDLS, CDR2 YYNGEE. The CDR3, as DNA: TGTGCCAGCAGCTTAACAGGTTCAGGGGCCCAGTACTTC. Translating it yields CASSLTGSGAQYF.

This chain uses TRBV5-6 with TRBJ2-7; the D gene is possibly TRBD2 (6 bases). This CDR3 is 14 amino acids long. CDR1 is SGHDT and CDR2 is YYEEEE in the germline V gene. Trimming took off 6 bases at V and 6 bases at J, with 19 bases between the two ends. The CDR3 is CASNGRGLVFEQYF. The CDR3 DNA reads TGTGCCAGCAATGGGCGGGGCCTTGTTTTCGAGCAGTACTTC.

The chain uses TRBV4-2 and TRBJ1-1; no clear D gene. Trimming stripped 2 bases from V and 0 bases from J, with 10 bases between. Germline V gene lookup returns CDR1 LGHNA and CDR2 YNFKEQ. CDR3 size: 15 residues. In DNA form, the CDR3 reads TGTGCCAGCAGCCAACATAATCCCATGAACACTGAAGCTTTCTTT. Protein sequence: CASSQHNPMNTEAFF.

The chain recombines TRBV4-1 with TRBJ2-1, with 8 nucleotides matching TRBD2. CDR3 size: 15 residues. The V gene end was trimmed by 3 bases and the J gene end by 3 bases; junction bases not matched to a gene: 4. Germline loops: CDR1 MGHRA, CDR2 YSYEKL. CDR3 coding DNA: TGCGCCAGCAGCCAGGTGGCGGGGGGCTACAATGAGCAGTTCTTC. Amino acids: CASSQVAGGYNEQFF.

V gene TRBV19 combines with J gene TRBJ2-7, with 8 nucleotides matching TRBD2. Germline V gives CDR1 LNHDA, CDR2 SQIVND (reference sequence). With 2 bases clipped from V and 3 bases from J, the junction kept 12 bases outside the gene matches. This CDR3 contains 17 residues. The CDR3 bases are TGTGCCAGTAGTATAAGACTCATGGCTAGCGGGTACTACGAGCAGTACTTC. Its translation: CASSIRLMASGYYEQYF.

The V call is TRBV9, the J call TRBJ2-3; D is unresolved. Trimming removed 4 bases from V and 0 bases from J, with 6 bases in between. Germline V lookup: CDR1 SGDLS, CDR2 YYNGEE. This CDR3 is built from 13 residues. CDR3 sequence (DNA): TGTGCCAGCAGCCCTCAAAGCACAGATACGCAGTATTTT. It translates to CASSPQSTDTQYF.

The CDR3 sequence is CASSARGYDQPQHF. The CDR3 nucleotides are TGTGCCAGCAGCGCGAGGGGTTATGATCAGCCCCAGCATTTT. This sequence joins TRBV9 and TRBJ1-5; D may be TRBD1 (5 bases). Germline values: CDR1 SGDLS, CDR2 YYNGEE. The CDR3 sequence is 14 residues long. Trimming removed 3 bases from V and 5 bases from J, with 12 bases in between. Variable domain in full (rest from reference TRBV9 and TRBJ1-5): DSGVTQTPKHLITATGQRVTLRCSPRSGDLSVYWYQQSLDQGLQFLIQYYNGEERAKGNILERFSAQQFPDLHSELNLSSLELGDSALYFCASSARGYDQPQHFGDGTRLSIL.

The chain has TRBV4-3 and TRBJ1-4; D is uncertain. CDR1 is LGHNA, CDR2 YSLEER, per germline. This CDR3 is built from 15 residues. V shed 0 bases and J shed 4 bases, with 9 bases lying between them. The CDR3 region is CASSQEVGDNEKLFF. The CDR3 bases are TGCGCCAGCAGCCAAGAGGTCGGGGATAATGAAAAACTGTTTTTT.

This clone turned up a few times. The CDR3 region has the DNA TGTGCCAGCAGTTTCCAGGGGTACGAGCAGTACTTC. This sequence encodes CASSFQGYEQYF. The V and J genes are TRBV27 and TRBJ2-7; D perhaps matches TRBD1 (6 bases). The V gene's germline CDR1 is MNHEY and CDR2 SMNVEV (reference sequence). V lost 3 bases, J lost 4 bases, and 7 bases lay in between. CDR3 length: 12 amino acids.

The chain couples TRBV7-6 to TRBJ1-6, with D perhaps TRBD1 (5 bases). Deletions cut 1 base from V and 11 bases from J, with 18 bases between. Germline V CDR1 and CDR2: SGHVS, FNYEAQ. The CDR3 has 16 residues. CDR3 loop: CASSLGDRTGLPPLHF. Written as DNA, the CDR3 is TGTGCCAGCAGCTTAGGGGACCGAACCGGGCTACCACCCCTCCACTTT.

The gene calls are TRBV5-1 and TRBJ1-1, with a possible D match to TRBD1 (5 bases). Trimming shortened V by 0 bases and J by 2 bases, and 11 bases separated the two germline ends. The CDR3 sequence is 15 residues long. Per the germline V gene, CDR1 is SGHRS and CDR2 is YFSETQ. The CDR3 bases are TGCGCCAGCAGCTTGGCCTGGGACCTTAACACTGAAGCTTTCTTT. This encodes CASSLAWDLNTEAFF.

The V call is TRBV10-3, the J call TRBJ1-6; D is uncertain. Trimming cost V 8 bases and J 6 bases, with 14 bases left between them. The CDR3 contains 14 residues. Germline V CDR1 and CDR2: ENHRY, SYGVKD. CDR3 loop: CAIGRELTNSPLHF. CDR3 nucleotide sequence: TGTGCCATCGGGAGGGAACTAACTAATTCACCCCTCCACTTT.

This chain links TRBV4-3 with TRBJ2-1; D might be TRBD2 (6 bases). CDR3 size: 16 residues. From germline, CDR1 is LGHNA and CDR2 YSLEER. V lost 0 bases and J 2 bases, leaving 11 bases between the germline ends. CDR3 nucleotide sequence: TGCGCCAGCAGCCAAGATTTGGCGGGGACCTACAATGAGCAGTTCTTC. This sequence encodes CASSQDLAGTYNEQFF.

The V gene is TRBV9, the J gene TRBJ2-3; 7 bases line up with TRBD2. With 0 bases clipped from V and 4 bases from J, the junction kept 8 bases outside the gene matches. Germline-derived CDR1 and CDR2 are SGDLS and YYNGEE. CDR3 length equals 16 residues. DNA of the CDR3: TGTGCCAGCAGCGTAGAGGGCGGGGGAGGCCCAGATACGCAGTATTTT. Its translation is CASSVEGGGGPDTQYF.

The V and J genes are TRBV7-8 and TRBJ1-2; a weak D match, TRBD1 (6 bases). This CDR3 is built from 16 residues. V gave up 5 bases and J gave up 0 bases, with 16 bases separating them. Germline CDR1 and CDR2: SGHVS and FQNEAQ. The CDR3 DNA is TGTGCCAGCAGCCCCACCCGACAGGTACCTAACTATGGCTACACCTTC. Translation gives CASSPTRQVPNYGYTF.

The chain employs TRBV21-1 and TRBJ2-7; the table's TRBD2 call for D was not verified on the DNA. TRBV21-1 constitutes a pseudogene. This CDR3 has 15 amino acids. DNA of the CDR3: TGTGCCAGCAGCAAAATACGGGGGAGCTCCTACGAGCAGTACTTC. Amino acid sequence: CASSKIRGSSYEQYF.

The chain employs TRBV11-2 and TRBJ2-3, with a possible D match to TRBD1 (6 bases). Germline CDR1 and CDR2: SGHAT and FQNNGV. This CDR3 spans 15 amino acids. V gave up 6 bases and J gave up 0 bases, with 13 bases separating them. CDR3 in amino acids: CASSPGTSSTDTQYF. CDR3 nucleotides: TGTGCCAGCAGTCCTGGGACATCGAGCACAGATACGCAGTATTTT.

This clone was seen only once. The CDR3 region has the DNA TGTGCCAGCAGCTTTTCCGGGACACCGTCCTACGAGCAGTACTTC. Protein: CASSFSGTPSYEQYF. This chain joins TRBV7-9 and TRBJ2-7, with D tentatively TRBD1 (6 bases). The V gene lost 3 bases and the J gene lost 1 base, with 13 bases spanning the gap. CDR1 is SEHNR, CDR2 FQNEAQ, per germline (reference sequence). The CDR3 has 15 residues.

This chain joins TRBV5-6 and TRBJ2-7; D is uncertain. Trimming removed 4 bases at V and 6 bases at J, with 14 bases between. The CDR3 covers 13 residues. CDR1 and CDR2 from the germline V gene are SGHDT and YYEEEE. CDR3 region: CASSAAAVGEQYF. The CDR3 region has the DNA TGTGCCAGCAGCGCCGCGGCAGTGGGCGAGCAGTACTTC.